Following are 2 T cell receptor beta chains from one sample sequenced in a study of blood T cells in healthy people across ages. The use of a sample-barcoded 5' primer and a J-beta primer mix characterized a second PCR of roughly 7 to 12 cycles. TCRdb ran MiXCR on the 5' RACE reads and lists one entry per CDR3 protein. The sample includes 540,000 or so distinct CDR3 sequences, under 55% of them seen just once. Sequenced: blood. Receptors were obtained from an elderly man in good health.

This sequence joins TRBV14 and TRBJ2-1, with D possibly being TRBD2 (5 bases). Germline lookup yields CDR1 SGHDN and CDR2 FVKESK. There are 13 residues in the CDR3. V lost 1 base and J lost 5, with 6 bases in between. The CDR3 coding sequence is TGTGCCAGCAGCCAAGGGACTGACAATGAGCAGTTCTTC. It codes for CASSQGTDNEQFF.

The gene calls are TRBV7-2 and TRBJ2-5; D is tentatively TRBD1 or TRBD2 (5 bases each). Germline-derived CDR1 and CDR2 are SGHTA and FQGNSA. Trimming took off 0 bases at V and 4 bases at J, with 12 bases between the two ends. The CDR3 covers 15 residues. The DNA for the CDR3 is TGTGCCAGCAGCTTAGCGTTAGGTGGGGGAGAGACCCAGTACTTC. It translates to CASSLALGGGETQYF.